The entry that follows covers one T cell receptor (beta chain) sequence. This sample was included in a study of blood T cell repertoires in COVID-19. This CDR3 is built from 13 residues. V shed 5 bases and J shed 6 bases, with 11 bases lying between them. Germline CDR1 is LNHDA and CDR2 is SQIVND (reference sequence). Method: immunoSEQ multiplex PCR; TCRdb's copy keeps in-frame clones and lacks some. The sample lists around 350,000 clones; around nine tenths were seen once. The receptor comes from a human donor in a cohort sampled during active COVID-19. The chain links TRBV19 to TRBJ1-5; no firm D call. Sample: peripheral blood. CDR3 sequence: CASSRQVRQPQHF. CDR3 DNA: TGTGCCAGTAGTCGGCAGGTACGTCAGCCCCAGCATTTT.